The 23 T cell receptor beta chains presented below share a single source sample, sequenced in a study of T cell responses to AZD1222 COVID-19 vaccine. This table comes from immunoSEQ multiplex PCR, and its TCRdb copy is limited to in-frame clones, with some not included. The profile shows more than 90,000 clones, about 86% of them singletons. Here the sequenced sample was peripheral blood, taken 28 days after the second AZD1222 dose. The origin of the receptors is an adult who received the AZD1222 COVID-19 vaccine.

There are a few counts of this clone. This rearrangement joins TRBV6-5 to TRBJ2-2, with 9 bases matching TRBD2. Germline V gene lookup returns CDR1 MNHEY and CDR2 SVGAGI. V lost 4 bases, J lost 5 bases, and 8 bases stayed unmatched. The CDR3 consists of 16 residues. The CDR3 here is CASSSAGGSGTGELFF. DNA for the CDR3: TGTGCCAGCAGTTCTGCGGGGGGGTCTGGTACCGGGGAGCTGTTTTTT.

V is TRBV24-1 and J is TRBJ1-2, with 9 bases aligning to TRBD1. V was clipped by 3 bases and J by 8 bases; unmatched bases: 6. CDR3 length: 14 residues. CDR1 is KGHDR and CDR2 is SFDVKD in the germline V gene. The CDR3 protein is CATSDPWTGDGYTF. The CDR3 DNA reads TGTGCCACCAGTGATCCCTGGACAGGGGACGGCTACACCTTC.

The DNA of the CDR3 is TGTGCCAGCTCACCACCGGGACAGGTTTGGCCCTCCTACAATGAGCAGTTCTTC. Protein product: CASSPPGQVWPSYNEQFF. The chain links TRBV18 to TRBJ2-1; 8 bases are shared with TRBD1. CDR3 length: 18 amino acids. The germline CDR1 and CDR2 sequences are KGHSH and LQKENI. V gave up 0 bases and J gave up 0 bases; unmatched junction bases: 7.

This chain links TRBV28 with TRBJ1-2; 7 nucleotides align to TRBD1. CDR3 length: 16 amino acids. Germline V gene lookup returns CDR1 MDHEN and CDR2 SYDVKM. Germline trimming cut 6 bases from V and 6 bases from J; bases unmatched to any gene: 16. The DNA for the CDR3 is TGTGCCAGCAGCGACCCCGGACAGGCCAGAGGGAATGGCTACACCTTC. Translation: CASSDPGQARGNGYTF.

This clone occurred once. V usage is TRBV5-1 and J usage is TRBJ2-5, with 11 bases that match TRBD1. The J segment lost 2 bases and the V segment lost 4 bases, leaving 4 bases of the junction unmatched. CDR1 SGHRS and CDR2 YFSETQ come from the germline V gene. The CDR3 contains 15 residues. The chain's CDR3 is CASSLGTGGQETQYF. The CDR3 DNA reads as TGCGCCAGCAGCCTAGGGACAGGGGGACAAGAGACCCAGTACTTC. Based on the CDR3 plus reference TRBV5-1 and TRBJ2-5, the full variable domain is KAGVTQTPRYLIKTRGQQVTLSCSPISGHRSVSWYQQTPGQGLQFLFEYFSETQRNKGNFPGRFSGRQFSNSRSEMNVSTLELGDSALYLCASSLGTGGQETQYFGPGTRLLVL.

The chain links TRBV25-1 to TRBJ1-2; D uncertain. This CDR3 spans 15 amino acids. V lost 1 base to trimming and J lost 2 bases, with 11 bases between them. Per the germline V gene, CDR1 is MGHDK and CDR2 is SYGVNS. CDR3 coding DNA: TGTGCCAGCAGTGAATGGACTTCCGAGAACTATGGCTACACCTTC. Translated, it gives CASSEWTSENYGYTF.

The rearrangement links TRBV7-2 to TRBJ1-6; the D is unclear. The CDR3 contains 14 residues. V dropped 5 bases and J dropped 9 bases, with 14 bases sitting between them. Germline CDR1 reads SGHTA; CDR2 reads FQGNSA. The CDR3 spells CASSQVVLGSPLHF. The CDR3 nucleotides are TGTGCCAGCAGCCAAGTGGTACTAGGTTCACCCCTCCACTTT.

The DNA of the CDR3 is TGTGCCAGTAGTCCGCTAGGCCCAGGGGAAGCTTTCTTT. It is translated as CASSPLGPGEAFF. This chain joins TRBV19 and TRBJ1-1; the D gene is possibly TRBD1 (5 bases). The germline gives CDR1 LNHDA, CDR2 SQIVND (reference sequence). V dropped 5 bases and J dropped 8 bases, with 15 bases sitting between them. There are 13 residues in the CDR3.

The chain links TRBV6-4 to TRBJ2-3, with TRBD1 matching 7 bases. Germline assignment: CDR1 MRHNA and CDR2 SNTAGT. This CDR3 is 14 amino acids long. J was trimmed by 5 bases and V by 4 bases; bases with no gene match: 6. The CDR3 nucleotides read TGTGCCAGCAGTGCTGAACAGGGGCGAGATACGCAGTATTTT. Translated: CASSAEQGRDTQYF.

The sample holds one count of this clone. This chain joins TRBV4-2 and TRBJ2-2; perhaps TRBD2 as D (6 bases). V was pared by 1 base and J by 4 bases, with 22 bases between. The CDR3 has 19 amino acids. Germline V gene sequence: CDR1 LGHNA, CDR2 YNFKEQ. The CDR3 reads CASSQVMGLTYLGTGELFF. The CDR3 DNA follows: TGTGCCAGCAGCCAAGTGATGGGACTGACGTATCTAGGCACCGGGGAGCTGTTTTTT.

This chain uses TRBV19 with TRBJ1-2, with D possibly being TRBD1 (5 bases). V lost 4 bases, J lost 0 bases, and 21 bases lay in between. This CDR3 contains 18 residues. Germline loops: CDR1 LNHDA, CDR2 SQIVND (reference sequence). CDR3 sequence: CASSTMSDSAASNYGYTF. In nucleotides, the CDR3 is TGTGCCAGTAGTACTATGAGCGACAGCGCGGCCTCTAACTATGGCTACACCTTC. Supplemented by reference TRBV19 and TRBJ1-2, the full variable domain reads DGGITQSPKYLFRKEGQNVTLSCEQNLNHDAMYWYRQDPGQGLRLIYYSQIVNDFQKGDIAEGYSVSREKKESFPLTVTSAQKNPTAFYLCASSTMSDSAASNYGYTFGSGTRLTVV.

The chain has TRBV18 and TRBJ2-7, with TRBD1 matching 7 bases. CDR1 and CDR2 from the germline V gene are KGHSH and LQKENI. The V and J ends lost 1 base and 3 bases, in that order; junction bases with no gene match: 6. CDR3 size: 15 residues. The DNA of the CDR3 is TGTGCCAGCTCACCACAATATCCAGGGGGCTACGAGCAGTACTTC. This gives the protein CASSPQYPGGYEQYF.

This CDR3 is CASSVAGTLNTEAFF. CDR3 nucleotide sequence: TGTGCCAGCAGCGTAGCCGGGACTCTGAACACTGAAGCTTTCTTT. The rearrangement links TRBV9 to TRBJ1-1, with D maybe TRBD1 (5 bases). The germline gives CDR1 SGDLS, CDR2 YYNGEE. The length of the CDR3 is 15 residues. Trimming stripped 0 bases from V and 0 bases from J, with 9 bases between.

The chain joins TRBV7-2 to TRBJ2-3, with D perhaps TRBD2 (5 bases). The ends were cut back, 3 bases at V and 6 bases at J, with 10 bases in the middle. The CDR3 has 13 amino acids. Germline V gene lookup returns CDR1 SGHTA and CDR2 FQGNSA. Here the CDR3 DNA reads TGTGCCAGCAGCTTCGGGGTCGGGGATACGCAGTATTTT. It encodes CASSFGVGDTQYF.

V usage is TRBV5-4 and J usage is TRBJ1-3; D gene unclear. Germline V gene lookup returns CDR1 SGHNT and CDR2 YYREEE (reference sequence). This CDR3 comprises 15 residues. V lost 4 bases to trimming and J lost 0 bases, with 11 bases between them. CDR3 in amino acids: CASSLTTNSGNTIYF. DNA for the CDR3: TGTGCCAGCAGCCTCACCACGAACTCTGGAAACACCATATATTTT. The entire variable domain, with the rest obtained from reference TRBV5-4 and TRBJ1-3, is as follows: ETGVTQSPTHLIKTRGQQVTLRCSSQSGHNTVSWYQQALGQGPQFIFQYYREEENGRGNFPPRFSGLQFPNYSSELNVNALELDDSALYLCASSLTTNSGNTIYFGEGSWLTVV.

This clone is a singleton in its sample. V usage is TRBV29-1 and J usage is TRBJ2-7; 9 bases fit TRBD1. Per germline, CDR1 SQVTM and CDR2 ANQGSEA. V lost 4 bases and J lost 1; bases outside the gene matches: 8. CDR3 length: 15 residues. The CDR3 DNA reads TGCAGCGTTGCGGACCGGGACAGGGTATCCTACGAGCAGTACTTC. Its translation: CSVADRDRVSYEQYF.

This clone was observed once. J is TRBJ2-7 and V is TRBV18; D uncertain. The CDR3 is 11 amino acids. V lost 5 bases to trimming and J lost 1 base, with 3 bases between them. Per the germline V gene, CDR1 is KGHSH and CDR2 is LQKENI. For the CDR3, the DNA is TGTGCCAGCTCATTATCCTACGAGCAGTACTTC. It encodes CASSLSYEQYF.

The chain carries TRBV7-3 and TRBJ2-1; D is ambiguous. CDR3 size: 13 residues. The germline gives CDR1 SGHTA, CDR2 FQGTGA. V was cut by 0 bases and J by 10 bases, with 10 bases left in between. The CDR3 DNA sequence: TGTGCCAGCAGCTTAACCCCTTCCAGGGAGCAGTTCTTC. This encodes CASSLTPSREQFF.

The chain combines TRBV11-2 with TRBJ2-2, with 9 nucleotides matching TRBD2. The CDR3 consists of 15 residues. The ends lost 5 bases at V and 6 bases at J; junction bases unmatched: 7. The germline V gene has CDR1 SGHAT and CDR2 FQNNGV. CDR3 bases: TGTGCCAGCAGCCGTATAGCGGGAGCGGCCGGGGAGCTGTTTTTT. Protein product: CASSRIAGAAGELFF.

The CDR3 coding sequence is TGTGCCAGCAGCTTAGGGTTAGGAAGCTCCTACGAGCAGTACTTC. It yields the protein CASSLGLGSSYEQYF. The chain uses TRBV7-2 and TRBJ2-7, with D hard to call. This CDR3 spans 15 amino acids. The V gene's germline CDR1 is SGHTA and CDR2 FQGNSA. V dropped 1 base and J dropped 0 bases, with 10 bases sitting between them. Together with reference TRBV7-2 and TRBJ2-7, the CDR3 gives the full variable domain: GAGVSQSPSNKVTEKGKDVELRCDPISGHTALYWYRQSLGQGLEFLIYFQGNSAPDKSGLPSDRFSAERTGGSVSTLTIQRTQQEDSAVYLCASSLGLGSSYEQYFGPGTRLTVT.

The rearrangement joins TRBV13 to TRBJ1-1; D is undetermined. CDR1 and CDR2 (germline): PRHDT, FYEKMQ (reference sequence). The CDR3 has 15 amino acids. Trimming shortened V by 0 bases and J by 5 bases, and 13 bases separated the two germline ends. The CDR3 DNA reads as TGTGCCAGCAGCTTAGGGGTCCCGGCTCGAACTGAAGCTTTCTTT. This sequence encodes CASSLGVPARTEAFF.

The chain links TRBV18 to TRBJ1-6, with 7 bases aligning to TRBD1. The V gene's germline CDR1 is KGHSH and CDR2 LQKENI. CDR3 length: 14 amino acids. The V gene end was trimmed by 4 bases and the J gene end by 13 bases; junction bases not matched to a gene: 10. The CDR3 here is CASSLDREIRPLHF. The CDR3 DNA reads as TGTGCCAGCTCACTCGACAGGGAAATACGTCCCCTCCACTTT.

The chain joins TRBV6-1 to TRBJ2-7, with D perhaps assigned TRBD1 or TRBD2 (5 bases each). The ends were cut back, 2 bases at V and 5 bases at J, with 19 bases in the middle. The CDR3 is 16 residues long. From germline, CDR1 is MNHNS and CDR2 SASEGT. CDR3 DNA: TGTGCCAGCAGTGAACCCGGCAGGTCCCGGGGCGACGAGCAGTACTTC. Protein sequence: CASSEPGRSRGDEQYF.